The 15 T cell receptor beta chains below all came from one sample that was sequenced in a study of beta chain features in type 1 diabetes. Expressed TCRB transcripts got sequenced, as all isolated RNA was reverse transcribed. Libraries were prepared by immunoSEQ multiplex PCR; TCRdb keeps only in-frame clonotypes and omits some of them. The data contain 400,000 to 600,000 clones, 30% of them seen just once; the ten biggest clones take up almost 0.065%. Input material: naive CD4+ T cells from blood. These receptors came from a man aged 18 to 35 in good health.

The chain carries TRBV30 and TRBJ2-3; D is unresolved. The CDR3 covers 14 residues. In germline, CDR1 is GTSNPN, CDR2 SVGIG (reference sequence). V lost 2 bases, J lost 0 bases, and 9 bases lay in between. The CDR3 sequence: CAWSQTLSTDTQYF. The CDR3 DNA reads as TGTGCCTGGAGTCAGACTCTTAGCACAGATACGCAGTATTTT.

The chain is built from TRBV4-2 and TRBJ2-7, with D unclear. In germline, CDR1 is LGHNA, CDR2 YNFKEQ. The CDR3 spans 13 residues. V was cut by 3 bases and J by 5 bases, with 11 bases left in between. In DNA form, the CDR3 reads TGTGCCAGCAGCCACCCAAGGACGGACGAGCAGTACTTC. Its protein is CASSHPRTDEQYF.

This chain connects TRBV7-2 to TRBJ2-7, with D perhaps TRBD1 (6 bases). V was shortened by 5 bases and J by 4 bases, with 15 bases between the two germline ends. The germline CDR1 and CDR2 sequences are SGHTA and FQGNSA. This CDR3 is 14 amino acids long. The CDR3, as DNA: TGTGCCAGCAGCCACCCGGGACACCAATACGAGCAGTACTTC. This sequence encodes CASSHPGHQYEQYF.

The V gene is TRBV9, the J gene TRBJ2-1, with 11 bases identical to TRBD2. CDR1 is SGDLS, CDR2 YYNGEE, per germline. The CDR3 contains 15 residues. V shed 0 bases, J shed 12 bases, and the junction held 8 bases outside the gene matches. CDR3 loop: CASSVGIAGGESQFF. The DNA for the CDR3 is TGTGCCAGCAGCGTAGGAATAGCGGGAGGGGAATCGCAGTTCTTC.

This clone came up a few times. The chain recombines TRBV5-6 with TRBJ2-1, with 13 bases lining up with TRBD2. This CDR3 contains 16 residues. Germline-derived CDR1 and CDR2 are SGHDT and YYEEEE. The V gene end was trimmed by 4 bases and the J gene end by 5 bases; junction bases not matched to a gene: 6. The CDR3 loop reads CASSGLAGEVNNEQFF. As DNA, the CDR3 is TGTGCCAGCAGCGGACTAGCGGGAGAGGTAAACAATGAGCAGTTCTTC.

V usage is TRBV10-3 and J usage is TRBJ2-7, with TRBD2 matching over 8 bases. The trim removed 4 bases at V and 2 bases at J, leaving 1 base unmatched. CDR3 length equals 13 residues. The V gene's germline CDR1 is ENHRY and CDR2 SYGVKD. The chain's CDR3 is CAISAGRAYEQYF. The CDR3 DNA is TGTGCCATCAGTGCCGGGAGGGCCTACGAGCAGTACTTC.

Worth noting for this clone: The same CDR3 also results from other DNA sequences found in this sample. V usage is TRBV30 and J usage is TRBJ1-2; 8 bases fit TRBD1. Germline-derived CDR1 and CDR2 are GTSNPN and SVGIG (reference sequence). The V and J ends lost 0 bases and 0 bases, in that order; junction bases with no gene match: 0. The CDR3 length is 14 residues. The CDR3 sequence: CAWSVQGANYGYTF. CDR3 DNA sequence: TGTGCCTGGAGTGTACAGGGGGCTAACTATGGCTACACCTTC.

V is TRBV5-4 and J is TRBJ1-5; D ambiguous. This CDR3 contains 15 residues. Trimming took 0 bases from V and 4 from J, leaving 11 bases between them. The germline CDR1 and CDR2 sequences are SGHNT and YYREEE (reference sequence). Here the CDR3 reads CASSLGPSGNQPQHF. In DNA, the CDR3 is TGTGCCAGCAGCTTGGGTCCGAGCGGTAATCAGCCCCAGCATTTT.

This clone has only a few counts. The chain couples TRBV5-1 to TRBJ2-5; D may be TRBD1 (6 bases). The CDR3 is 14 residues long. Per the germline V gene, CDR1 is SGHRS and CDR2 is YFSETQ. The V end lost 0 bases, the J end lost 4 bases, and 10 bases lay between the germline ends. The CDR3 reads CASSLVGARETQYF. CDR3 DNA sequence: TGCGCCAGCAGCTTGGTGGGGGCGCGAGAGACCCAGTACTTC. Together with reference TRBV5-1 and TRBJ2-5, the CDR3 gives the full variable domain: KAGVTQTPRYLIKTRGQQVTLSCSPISGHRSVSWYQQTPGQGLQFLFEYFSETQRNKGNFPGRFSGRQFSNSRSEMNVSTLELGDSALYLCASSLVGARETQYFGPGTRLLVL.

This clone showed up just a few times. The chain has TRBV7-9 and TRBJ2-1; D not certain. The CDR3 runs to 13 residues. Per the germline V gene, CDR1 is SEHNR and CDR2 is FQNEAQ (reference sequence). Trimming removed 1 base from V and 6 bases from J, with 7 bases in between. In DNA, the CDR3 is TGTGCCAGCAGCTTAGGGTCGGTCAATGAGCAGTTCTTC. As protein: CASSLGSVNEQFF.

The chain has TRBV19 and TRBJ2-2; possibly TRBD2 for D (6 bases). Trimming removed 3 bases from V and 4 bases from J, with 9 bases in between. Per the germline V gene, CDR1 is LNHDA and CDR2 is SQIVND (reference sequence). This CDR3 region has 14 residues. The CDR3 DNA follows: TGTGCCAGTAGTATTGCCGGGGGCACCGGGGAGCTGTTTTTT. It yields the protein CASSIAGGTGELFF.

CDR3 sequence: CASSLQGEDGYTF. In DNA, the CDR3 is TGTGCCAGCAGCCTACAGGGGGAAGATGGCTACACCTTC. The chain joins TRBV6-6 to TRBJ1-2; 8 nucleotides agree with TRBD1. Germline V gene sequence: CDR1 MNHNY, CDR2 SVGAGI (reference sequence). The ends lost 6 bases at V and 6 bases at J; junction bases unmatched: 6. The length of the CDR3 is 13 residues.

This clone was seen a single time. The CDR3 loop reads CASSPAGLFYTF. In DNA form, the CDR3 reads TGCGCCAGCAGCCCCGCGGGACTCTTCTACACCTTC. The chain carries TRBV5-1 and TRBJ1-2; weak D call: TRBD1 (5 bases). CDR1 is SGHRS and CDR2 is YFSETQ in the germline V gene. V was trimmed by 4 bases and J by 10 bases, leaving 14 bases between them. This CDR3 region has 12 residues.

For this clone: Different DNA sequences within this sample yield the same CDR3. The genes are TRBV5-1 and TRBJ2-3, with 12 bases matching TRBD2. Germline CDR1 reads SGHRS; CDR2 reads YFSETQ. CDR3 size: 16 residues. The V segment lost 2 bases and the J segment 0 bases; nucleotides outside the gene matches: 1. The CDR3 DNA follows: TGCGCCAGCAGCTTAGGACTAGCGGGGAGCACAGATACGCAGTATTTT. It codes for CASSLGLAGSTDTQYF.

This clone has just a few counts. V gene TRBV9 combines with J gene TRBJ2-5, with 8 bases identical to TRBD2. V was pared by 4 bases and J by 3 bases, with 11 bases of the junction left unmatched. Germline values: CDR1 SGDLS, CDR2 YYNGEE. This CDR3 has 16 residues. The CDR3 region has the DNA TGTGCCAGCAGCCTGGGGCTAGCGGGTAATGAAGAGACCCAGTACTTC. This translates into CASSLGLAGNEETQYF.